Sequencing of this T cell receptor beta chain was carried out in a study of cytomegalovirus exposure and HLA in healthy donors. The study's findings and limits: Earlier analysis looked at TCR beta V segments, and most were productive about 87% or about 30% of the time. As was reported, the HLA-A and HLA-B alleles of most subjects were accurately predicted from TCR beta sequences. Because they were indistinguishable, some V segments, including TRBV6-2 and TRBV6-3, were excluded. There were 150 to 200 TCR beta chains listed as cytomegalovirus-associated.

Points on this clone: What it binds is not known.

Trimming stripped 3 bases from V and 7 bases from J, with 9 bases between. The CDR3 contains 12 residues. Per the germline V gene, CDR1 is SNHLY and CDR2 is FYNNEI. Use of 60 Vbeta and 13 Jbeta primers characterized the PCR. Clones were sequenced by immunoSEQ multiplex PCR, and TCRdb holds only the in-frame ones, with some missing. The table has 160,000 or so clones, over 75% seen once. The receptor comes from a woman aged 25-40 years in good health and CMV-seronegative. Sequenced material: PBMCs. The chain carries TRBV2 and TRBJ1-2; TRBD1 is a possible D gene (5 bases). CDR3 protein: CASSDGGGGYTF. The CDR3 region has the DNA TGTGCCAGCAGTGATGGGGGGGGTGGCTACACCTTC.